These 12 T cell receptor beta chains share one sample of origin, sequenced in a study of blood T cells in healthy people across ages. The use of a sample-barcoded 5' primer and a J-beta primer mix characterized a second PCR of about 7 to 12 cycles. MiXCR, run by TCRdb on the 5' RACE reads, gives a single entry per CDR3 protein. Of about 840,000 distinct CDR3 sequences listed, 25% to 30% are singletons. Another study also made use of these data, one on T cells of mothers and their children.

Input material: blood. The receptors originated from a woman aged 35 to 49 in good health.

This clonotype was recorded at least ten times. The chain recombines TRBV5-1 with TRBJ2-7, with D unclear. The length of the CDR3 is 13 residues. V was clipped by 2 bases and J by 2 bases, with 8 bases between them. CDR1 and CDR2 (germline): SGHRS, YFSETQ. CDR3 loop: CASSLNTPYEQYF. DNA for the CDR3: TGCGCCAGCAGCTTAAACACCCCCTACGAGCAGTACTTC.

This chain links TRBV12-3 or TRBV12-4 with TRBJ1-1; 7 bases are shared with TRBD1. Unmatched junction bases numbered 4, after V lost 6 bases and J lost 3 bases. The CDR3 extends over 13 amino acids. The CDR3 loop reads CASRSTGDTEAFF. In DNA, the CDR3 is TGTGCCAGCAGATCCACAGGGGACACTGAAGCTTTCTTT.

Note on this clonotype: The junction and the germline gene differ at one end; a read error may be behind it. This chain joins TRBV20-1 and TRBJ2-4; possible D gene TRBD1, 5 bases. Germline loops: CDR1 DFQATT, CDR2 SNEGSKA (reference sequence). There are 14 residues in the CDR3. The CDR3 sequence is CGAPSRQPKNIQYF. The CDR3, as DNA: TGCGGTGCTCCTTCTCGACAGCCCAAAAACATTCAGTACTTC.

The rearrangement joins TRBV20-1 to TRBJ2-3, with D tentatively TRBD1 (6 bases). V dropped 0 bases and J dropped 3 bases, with 10 bases sitting between them. Germline V gene data show CDR1 as DFQATT and CDR2 as SNEGSKA (reference sequence). The CDR3 runs 14 residues. CDR3 sequence reads: CSARDPQGTDTQYF. CDR3 in DNA: TGCAGTGCTAGAGACCCTCAGGGGACAGATACGCAGTATTTT.

The table lists this clonotype with many counts. The chain carries TRBV15 and TRBJ2-3, with a weak D call TRBD2 (5 bases). The germline gives CDR1 LNHNV, CDR2 YYDKDF (reference sequence). V dropped 1 base and J dropped 0 bases, with 8 bases sitting between them. This CDR3 contains 15 residues. This CDR3 reads CATSRAGYSTDTQYF. CDR3 bases: TGTGCCACCAGCAGAGCGGGGTATAGCACAGATACGCAGTATTTT.

Of note for this clonotype: This could be a read error, since a much larger clone is one nucleotide away. The V and J genes are TRBV29-1 and TRBJ2-4; possible D gene TRBD2, 6 bases. CDR3 length: 11 amino acids. CDR1 is SQVTM, CDR2 ANQGSEA, per germline. The V end lost 5 bases, the J end lost 13 bases, and 15 bases lay between the germline ends. CDR3 DNA: TGCAGCGTTCTTGGGGGGAATGAGCAGTACTTC. Translated: CSVLGGNEQYF. Combining the CDR3 with reference TRBV29-1 and TRBJ2-4 gives the whole variable domain SAVISQKPSRDICQRGTSLTIQCQVDSQVTMMFWYRQQPGQSLTLIATANQGSEATYESGFVIDKFPISRPNLTFSTLTVSNMSPEDSSIYLCSVLGGNEQYFGAGTRLSVL.

The chain employs TRBV7-6 and TRBJ1-3; D gene ambiguous. From germline, CDR1 is SGHVS and CDR2 FNYEAQ. The V end was cut by 1 base, the J end by 4 bases, with 11 bases between. This CDR3 has 15 amino acids. The CDR3 DNA reads TGTGCCAGCAGCTTAGGAAAGGCGTCGGGAAACACCATATATTTT. This encodes CASSLGKASGNTIYF.

Note on this clonotype: One junction end disagrees with the germline gene, perhaps due to a read error. This sequence joins TRBV7-9 and TRBJ2-6; the D gene could be TRBD1 or TRBD2 (5 bases each). Germline V gene data show CDR1 as SEHNR and CDR2 as FQNEAQ (reference sequence). CDR3 size: 18 residues. CDR3 sequence reads: CASSRRGRSFSGVNVLTF. Written as DNA, the CDR3 is TGTGCCAGCAGTCGTCGGGGCAGGAGTTTCTCTGGGGTCAACGTCCTGACTTTC.

This rearrangement joins TRBV27 to TRBJ2-1; 7 bases agree with TRBD2. The V and J ends lost 8 bases and 4 bases, in that order; junction bases with no gene match: 8. Germline V lookup: CDR1 MNHEY, CDR2 SMNVEV (reference sequence). The CDR3 totals 14 residues. The CDR3 sequence: CASGLGSGYNEQFF. DNA for the CDR3: TGTGCCAGCGGGCTCGGTAGCGGGTACAATGAGCAGTTCTTC.

This clonotype was observed many times. The V gene is TRBV15, the J gene TRBJ2-1; possible D gene TRBD2, 5 bases. In germline, CDR1 is LNHNV, CDR2 YYDKDF (reference sequence). The CDR3 has 16 residues. Trimming pared 2 bases from V and 0 bases from J, leaving 11 bases between. CDR3 nucleotides: TGTGCCACCAGCAGACAAGCGGTAAGCTCCTACAATGAGCAGTTCTTC. It encodes CATSRQAVSSYNEQFF.

Ten or more counts support this clonotype. V is TRBV27 and J is TRBJ1-2, with a tentative D call TRBD1 (6 bases). The length of the CDR3 is 15 residues. Per the germline V gene, CDR1 is MNHEY and CDR2 is SMNVEV (reference sequence). Between the trimmed V and J ends, which lost 3 bases and 2 bases, there was a span of 13 bases. The CDR3 here is CASSFFRGGNYGYTF. CDR3 bases: TGTGCCAGCAGTTTCTTCAGGGGCGGCAACTATGGCTACACCTTC.

The chain has TRBV5-1 and TRBJ1-1; D uncertain. CDR1 is SGHRS, CDR2 YFSETQ, per germline. The V end was cut by 4 bases, the J end by 2 bases, with 12 bases between. There are 14 residues in the CDR3. The CDR3 loop is CASSPNGRNTEAFF. CDR3 bases: TGCGCCAGCAGCCCGAACGGACGTAACACTGAAGCTTTCTTT. The variable domain in full, with the rest retrieved from reference TRBV5-1 and TRBJ1-1, is KAGVTQTPRYLIKTRGQQVTLSCSPISGHRSVSWYQQTPGQGLQFLFEYFSETQRNKGNFPGRFSGRQFSNSRSEMNVSTLELGDSALYLCASSPNGRNTEAFFGQGTRLTVV.